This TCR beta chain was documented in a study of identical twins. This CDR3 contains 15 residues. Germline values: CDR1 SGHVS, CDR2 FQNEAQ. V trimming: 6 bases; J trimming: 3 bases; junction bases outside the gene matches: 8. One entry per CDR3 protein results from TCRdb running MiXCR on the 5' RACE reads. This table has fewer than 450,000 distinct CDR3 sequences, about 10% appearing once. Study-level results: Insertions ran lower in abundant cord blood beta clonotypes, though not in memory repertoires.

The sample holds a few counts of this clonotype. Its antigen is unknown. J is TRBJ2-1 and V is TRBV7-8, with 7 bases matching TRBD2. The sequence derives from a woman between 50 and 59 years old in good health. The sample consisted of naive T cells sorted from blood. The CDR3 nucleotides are TGTGCCAGCAGTCAACCATCTAGCGGCTACAATGAGCAGTTCTTC. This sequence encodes CASSQPSSGYNEQFF.